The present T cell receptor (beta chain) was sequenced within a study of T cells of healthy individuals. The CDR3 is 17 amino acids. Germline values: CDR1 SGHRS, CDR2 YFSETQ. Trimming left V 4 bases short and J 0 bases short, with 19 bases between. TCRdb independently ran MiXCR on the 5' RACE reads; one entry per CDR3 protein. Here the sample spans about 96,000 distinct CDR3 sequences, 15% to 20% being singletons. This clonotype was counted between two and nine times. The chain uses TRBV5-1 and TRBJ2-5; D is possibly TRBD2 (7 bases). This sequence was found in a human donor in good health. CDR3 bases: TGCGCCAGCAGCCTGGGACTGGCGGGGGCGTACCAAGAGACCCAGTACTTC. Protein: CASSLGLAGAYQETQYF.